The 3 T cell receptor beta chains below all came from one sample that was sequenced in a study of cytomegalovirus exposure and HLA in healthy donors. PCR was performed using 60 Vbeta and 13 Jbeta primers. Generated by immunoSEQ multiplex PCR, the TCRdb table keeps only in-frame clones and is missing some. The sample shows roughly 100,000 clones, roughly 15% of them seen only once. Sequences were obtained from PBMCs. These receptors originate from a female donor in good health and CMV-seronegative.

This clone was counted a few times. This chain links TRBV6-4 with TRBJ1-2; no clear D. Germline CDR1 is MRHNA and CDR2 is SNTAGT. V lost 3 bases and J lost 5, with 16 bases in between. CDR3 size: 15 residues. The DNA of the CDR3 is TGTGCCAGCAGTGAAGGGCCCCCCGGGAGATATGGCTACACCTTC. Amino acid sequence: CASSEGPPGRYGYTF.

This clone occurred a few times. The genes are TRBV5-6 and TRBJ1-1, with TRBD1 identical over 8 bases. V gave up 5 bases and J gave up 6 bases; unmatched junction bases: 6. CDR1 SGHDT and CDR2 YYEEEE come from the germline V gene. This CDR3 comprises 13 residues. The CDR3 sequence is CASSPGGFSEAFF. The DNA of the CDR3 is TGTGCCAGCAGTCCAGGGGGCTTTTCTGAAGCTTTCTTT.

The table lists this clone with a few counts. The V gene is TRBV28, the J gene TRBJ1-5, with 7 bases that match TRBD1. The germline V gene has CDR1 MDHEN and CDR2 SYDVKM. The junction had 2 bases not matched to a gene; V was cut back by 6 bases and J by 0 bases. There are 14 residues in the CDR3. The DNA for the CDR3 is TGTGCCAGCAGGGGACAGTTTAGCAATCAGCCCCAGCATTTT. It translates to CASRGQFSNQPQHF.